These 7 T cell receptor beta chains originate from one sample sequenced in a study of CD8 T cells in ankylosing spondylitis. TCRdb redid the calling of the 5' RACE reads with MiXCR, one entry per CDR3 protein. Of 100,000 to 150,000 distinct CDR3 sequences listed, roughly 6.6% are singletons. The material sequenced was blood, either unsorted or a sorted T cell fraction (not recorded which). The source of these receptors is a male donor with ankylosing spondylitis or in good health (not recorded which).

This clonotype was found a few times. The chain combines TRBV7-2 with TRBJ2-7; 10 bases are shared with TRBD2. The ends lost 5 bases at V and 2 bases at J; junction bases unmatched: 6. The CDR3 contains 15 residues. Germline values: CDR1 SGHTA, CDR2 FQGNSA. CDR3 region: CASSLGTSETYEQYF. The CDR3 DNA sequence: TGTGCCAGCAGCCTAGGGACTAGCGAGACCTACGAGCAGTACTTC.

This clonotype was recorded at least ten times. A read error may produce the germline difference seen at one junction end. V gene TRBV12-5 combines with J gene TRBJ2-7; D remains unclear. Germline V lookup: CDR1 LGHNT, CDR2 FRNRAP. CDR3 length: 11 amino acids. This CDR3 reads CASGLGISLDF. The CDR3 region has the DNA TGTGCTAGTGGTTTGGGCATCTCTCTGGACTTC.

The CDR3 DNA reads as TGTGCCAGCTCACCATCACTCCGCACAGATACGCAGTATTTT. Amino acids: CASSPSLRTDTQYF. The V gene is TRBV18, the J gene TRBJ2-3, with D uncertain. Trimming removed 2 bases at V and 1 base at J, with 7 bases between. The CDR3 has 14 residues. Germline V lookup: CDR1 KGHSH, CDR2 LQKENI. Combining the CDR3 with reference TRBV18 and TRBJ2-3 gives the whole variable domain NAGVMQNPRHLVRRRGQEARLRCSPMKGHSHVYWYRQLPEEGLKFMVYLQKENIIDESGMPKERFSAEFPKEGPSILRIQQVVRGDSAAYFCASSPSLRTDTQYFGPGTRLTVL.

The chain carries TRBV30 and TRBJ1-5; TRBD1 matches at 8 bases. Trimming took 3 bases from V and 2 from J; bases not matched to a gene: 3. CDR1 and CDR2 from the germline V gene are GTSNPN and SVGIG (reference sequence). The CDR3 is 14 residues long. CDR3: CAWRAQGGNQPQHF. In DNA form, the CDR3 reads TGTGCCTGGAGGGCACAGGGGGGCAATCAGCCCCAGCATTTT.

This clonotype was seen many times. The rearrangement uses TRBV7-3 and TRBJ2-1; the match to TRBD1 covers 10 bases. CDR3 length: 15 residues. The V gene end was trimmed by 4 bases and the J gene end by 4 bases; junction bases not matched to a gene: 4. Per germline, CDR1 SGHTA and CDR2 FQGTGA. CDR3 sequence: CASSSDRGEYNEQFF. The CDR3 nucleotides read TGTGCCAGCAGCTCGGACAGGGGGGAATACAATGAGCAGTTCTTC.

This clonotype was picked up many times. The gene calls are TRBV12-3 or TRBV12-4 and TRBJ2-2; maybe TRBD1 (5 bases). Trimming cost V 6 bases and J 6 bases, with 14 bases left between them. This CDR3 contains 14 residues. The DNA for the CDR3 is TGTGCCAGCAGCAATAACAGGAGTTCCGGGGAGCTGTTTTTT. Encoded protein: CASSNNRSSGELFF.

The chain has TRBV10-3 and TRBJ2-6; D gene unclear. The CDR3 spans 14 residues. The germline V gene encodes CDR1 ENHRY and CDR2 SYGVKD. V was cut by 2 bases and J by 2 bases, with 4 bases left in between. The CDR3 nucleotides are TGTGCCATCAGTGAGGGAGCTGGGGCCAACGTCCTGACTTTC. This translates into CAISEGAGANVLTF.